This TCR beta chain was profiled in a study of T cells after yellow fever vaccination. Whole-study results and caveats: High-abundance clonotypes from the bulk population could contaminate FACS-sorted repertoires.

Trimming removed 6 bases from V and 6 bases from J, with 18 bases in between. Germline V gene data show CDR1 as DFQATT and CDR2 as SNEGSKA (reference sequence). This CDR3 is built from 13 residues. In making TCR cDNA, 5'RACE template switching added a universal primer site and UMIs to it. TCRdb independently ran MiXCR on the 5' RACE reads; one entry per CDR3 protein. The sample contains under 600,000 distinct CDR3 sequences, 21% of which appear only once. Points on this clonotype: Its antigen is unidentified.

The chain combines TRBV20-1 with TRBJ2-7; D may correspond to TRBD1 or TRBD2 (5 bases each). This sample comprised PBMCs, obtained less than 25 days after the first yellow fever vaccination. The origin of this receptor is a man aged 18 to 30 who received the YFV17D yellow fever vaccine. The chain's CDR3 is CSAVPGPPGEQYF. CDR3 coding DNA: TGCAGTGCCGTACCGGGGCCGCCCGGCGAGCAGTACTTC.